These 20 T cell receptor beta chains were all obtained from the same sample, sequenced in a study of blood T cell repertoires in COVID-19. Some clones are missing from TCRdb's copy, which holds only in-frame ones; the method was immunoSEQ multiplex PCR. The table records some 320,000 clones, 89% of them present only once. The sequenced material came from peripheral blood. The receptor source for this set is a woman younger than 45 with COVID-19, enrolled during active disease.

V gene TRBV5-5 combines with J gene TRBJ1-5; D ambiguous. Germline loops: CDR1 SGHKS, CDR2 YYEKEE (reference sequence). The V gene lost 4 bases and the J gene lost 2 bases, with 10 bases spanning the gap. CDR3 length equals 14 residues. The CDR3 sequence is CASSLTSGNQPQHF. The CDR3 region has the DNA TGTGCCAGCAGCCTAACGAGTGGCAATCAGCCCCAGCATTTT.

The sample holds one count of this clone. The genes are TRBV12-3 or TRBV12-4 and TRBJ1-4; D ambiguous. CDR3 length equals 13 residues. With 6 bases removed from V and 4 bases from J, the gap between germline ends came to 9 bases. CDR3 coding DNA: TGTGCCAGCAGGAGGGTAAATAATGAAAAACTGTTTTTT. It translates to CASRRVNNEKLFF.

As DNA, the CDR3 is TGTGCCAGCAGCCCCCTCCCTTCGTCGAAGGGGAATAATTCACCCCTCCACTTT. Translation: CASSPLPSSKGNNSPLHF. The rearrangement joins TRBV7-8 to TRBJ1-6, with D maybe TRBD1 (5 bases). The CDR3 is 18 amino acids. In germline, CDR1 is SGHVS, CDR2 FQNEAQ. Deletions cut 5 bases from V and 5 bases from J, with 22 bases between. Together with reference TRBV7-8 and TRBJ1-6, the CDR3 gives the full variable domain: GAGVSQSPRYKVAKRGQDVALRCDPISGHVSLFWYQQALGQGPEFLTYFQNEAQLDKSGLPSDRFFAERPEGSVSTLKIQRTQQEDSAVYLCASSPLPSSKGNNSPLHFGNGTRLTVT.

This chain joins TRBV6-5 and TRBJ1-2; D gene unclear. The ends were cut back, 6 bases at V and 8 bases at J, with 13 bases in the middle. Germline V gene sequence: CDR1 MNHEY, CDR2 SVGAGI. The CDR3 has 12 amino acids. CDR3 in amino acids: CASREVLSGYTF. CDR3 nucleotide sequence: TGTGCCAGCAGAGAGGTTCTTTCAGGCTACACCTTC.

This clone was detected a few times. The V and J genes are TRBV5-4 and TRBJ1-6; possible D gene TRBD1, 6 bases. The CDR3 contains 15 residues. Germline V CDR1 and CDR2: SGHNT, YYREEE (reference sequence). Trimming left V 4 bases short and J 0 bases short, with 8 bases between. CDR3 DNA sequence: TGTGCCAGCAGCCAAGGGGGCTCCTATAATTCACCCCTCCACTTT. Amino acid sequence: CASSQGGSYNSPLHF.

CDR3 sequence reads: CAWSLQGYAEAFF. The CDR3, as DNA: TGTGCCTGGAGTCTCCAGGGGTACGCTGAAGCTTTCTTT. This chain uses TRBV30 with TRBJ1-1, with a weak D call TRBD1 (6 bases). Germline V lookup: CDR1 GTSNPN, CDR2 SVGIG (reference sequence). The CDR3 is 13 residues long. The V end was cut by 2 bases, the J end by 6 bases, with 13 bases between.

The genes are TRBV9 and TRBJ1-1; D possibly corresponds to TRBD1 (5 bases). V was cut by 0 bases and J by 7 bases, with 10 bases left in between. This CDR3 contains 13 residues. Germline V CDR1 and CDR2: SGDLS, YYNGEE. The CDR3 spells CASSVGGWGEAFF. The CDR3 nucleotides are TGTGCCAGCAGCGTAGGGGGCTGGGGTGAAGCTTTCTTT.

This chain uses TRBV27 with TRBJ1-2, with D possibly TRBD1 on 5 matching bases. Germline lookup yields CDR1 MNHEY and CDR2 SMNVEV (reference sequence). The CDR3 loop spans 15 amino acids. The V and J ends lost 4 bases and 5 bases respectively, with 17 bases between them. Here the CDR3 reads CASSSAGRVRYGYTF. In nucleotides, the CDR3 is TGTGCCAGCAGTTCAGCGGGACGGGTGAGATATGGCTACACCTTC.

As DNA, the CDR3 is TGTGCCAGCAGTAAGACCGGGGGGGGCACAGATACGCAGTATTTT. As protein: CASSKTGGGTDTQYF. The chain links TRBV28 to TRBJ2-3; 8 bases match TRBD2. J was trimmed by 1 base and V by 5 bases; bases with no gene match: 5. Germline V gives CDR1 MDHEN, CDR2 SYDVKM. The CDR3 is 15 amino acids. Looking up the rest from reference TRBV28 and TRBJ2-3 gives the full variable domain: DVKVTQSSRYLVKRTGEKVFLECVQDMDHENMFWYRQDPGLGLRLIYFSYDVKMKEKGDIPEGYSVSREKKERFSLILESASTNQTSMYLCASSKTGGGTDTQYFGPGTRLTVL.

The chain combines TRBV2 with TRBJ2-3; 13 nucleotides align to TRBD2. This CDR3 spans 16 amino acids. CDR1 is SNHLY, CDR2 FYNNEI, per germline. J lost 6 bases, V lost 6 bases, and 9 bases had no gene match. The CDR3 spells CASSDTSGGDPDTQYF. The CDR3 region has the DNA TGTGCCAGCAGCGATACTAGCGGGGGGGACCCGGATACGCAGTATTTT.

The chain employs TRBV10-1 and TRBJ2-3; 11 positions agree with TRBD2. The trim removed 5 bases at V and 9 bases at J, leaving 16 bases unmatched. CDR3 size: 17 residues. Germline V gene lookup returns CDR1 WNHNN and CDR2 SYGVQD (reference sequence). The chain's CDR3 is CASSRASGGRSGGTQYF. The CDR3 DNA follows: TGCGCCAGCAGTAGGGCTAGCGGGGGGCGGTCCGGAGGGACGCAGTATTTT.

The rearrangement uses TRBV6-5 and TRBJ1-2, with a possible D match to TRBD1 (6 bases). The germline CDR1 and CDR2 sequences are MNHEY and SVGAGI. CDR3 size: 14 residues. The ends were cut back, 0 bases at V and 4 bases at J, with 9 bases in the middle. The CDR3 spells CASSYSPGAYGYTF. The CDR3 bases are TGTGCCAGCAGTTACTCGCCAGGGGCCTATGGCTACACCTTC.

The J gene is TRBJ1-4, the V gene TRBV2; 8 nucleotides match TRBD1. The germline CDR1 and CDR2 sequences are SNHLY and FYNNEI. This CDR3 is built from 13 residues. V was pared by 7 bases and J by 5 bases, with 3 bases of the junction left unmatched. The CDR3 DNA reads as TGTGCCAGCACCCGGGACAGGAATGAAAAACTGTTTTTT. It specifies CASTRDRNEKLFF.

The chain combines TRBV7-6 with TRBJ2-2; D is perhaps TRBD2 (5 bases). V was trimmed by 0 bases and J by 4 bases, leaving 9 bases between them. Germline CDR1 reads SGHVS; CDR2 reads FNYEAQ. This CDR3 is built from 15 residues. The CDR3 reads CASSLAPAGTGELFF. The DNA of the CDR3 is TGTGCCAGCAGCTTAGCGCCGGCGGGCACCGGGGAGCTGTTTTTT.

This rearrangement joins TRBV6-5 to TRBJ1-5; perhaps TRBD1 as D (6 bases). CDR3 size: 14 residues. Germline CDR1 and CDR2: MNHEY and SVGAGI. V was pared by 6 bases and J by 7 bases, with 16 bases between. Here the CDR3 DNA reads TGTGCCAGCAGCCCGCGGGGGGCCCGACAGCCCCAGCATTTT. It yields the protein CASSPRGARQPQHF.

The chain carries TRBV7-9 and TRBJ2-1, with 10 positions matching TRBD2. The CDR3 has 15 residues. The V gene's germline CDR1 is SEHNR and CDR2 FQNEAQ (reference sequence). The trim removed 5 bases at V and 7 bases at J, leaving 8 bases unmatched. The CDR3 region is CASSPGTSAGNEQFF. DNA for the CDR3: TGTGCCAGCAGCCCCGGGACTAGCGCGGGAAATGAGCAGTTCTTC.

The CDR3 is CASSRANTGELFF. DNA for the CDR3: TGTGCCAGCAGCAGAGCGAACACCGGGGAGCTGTTTTTT. The rearrangement uses TRBV14 and TRBJ2-2; D is ambiguous. Per germline, CDR1 SGHDN and CDR2 FVKESK. The V gene lost 5 bases and the J gene lost 0 bases, with 4 bases spanning the gap. The CDR3 covers 13 residues. The whole variable domain, remainder taken from reference TRBV14 and TRBJ2-2, is EAGVTQFPSHSVIEKGQTVTLRCDPISGHDNLYWYRRVMGKEIKFLLHFVKESKQDESGMPNNRFLAERTGGTYSTLKVQPAELEDSGVYFCASSRANTGELFFGEGSRLTVL.

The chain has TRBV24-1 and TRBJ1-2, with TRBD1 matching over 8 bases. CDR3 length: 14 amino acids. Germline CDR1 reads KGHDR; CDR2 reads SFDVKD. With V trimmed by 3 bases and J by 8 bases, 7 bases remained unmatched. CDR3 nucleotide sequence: TGTGCCACCAGTGATCCGGACAGGGTGTGGGGCTACACCTTC. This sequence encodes CATSDPDRVWGYTF.

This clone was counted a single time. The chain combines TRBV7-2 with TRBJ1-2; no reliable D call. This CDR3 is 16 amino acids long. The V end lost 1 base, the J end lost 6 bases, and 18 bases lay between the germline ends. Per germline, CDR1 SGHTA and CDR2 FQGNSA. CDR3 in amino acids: CASSLGMGPQQDGYTF. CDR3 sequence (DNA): TGTGCCAGCAGCTTAGGAATGGGTCCCCAGCAGGATGGCTACACCTTC.

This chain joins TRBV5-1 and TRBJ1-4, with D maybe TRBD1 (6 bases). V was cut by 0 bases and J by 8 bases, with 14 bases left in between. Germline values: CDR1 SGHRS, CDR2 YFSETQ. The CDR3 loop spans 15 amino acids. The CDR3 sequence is CASSLGGQYGEKLFF. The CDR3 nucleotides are TGCGCCAGCAGCTTGGGGGGGCAATACGGGGAAAAACTGTTTTTT. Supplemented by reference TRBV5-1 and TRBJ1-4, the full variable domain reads KAGVTQTPRYLIKTRGQQVTLSCSPISGHRSVSWYQQTPGQGLQFLFEYFSETQRNKGNFPGRFSGRQFSNSRSEMNVSTLELGDSALYLCASSLGGQYGEKLFFGSGTQLSVL.